This entry lists 27 T cell receptor beta chains sequenced from one sample in a study of T cell responses to AZD1222 COVID-19 vaccine. Assay: immunoSEQ multiplex PCR; the TCRdb copy retains only in-frame clones and omits some. The sample consists of 110,000 to 150,000 clones, approximately 90% of them appearing once. Source: peripheral blood, taken on day 0 of AZD1222 vaccination. These receptors were obtained from an adult in good health.

The V call is TRBV14, the J call TRBJ1-2; D not resolved. Germline lookup yields CDR1 SGHDN and CDR2 FVKESK. V lost 1 base, J lost 5 bases, and 8 bases lay in between. The CDR3 contains 13 residues. For the CDR3, the DNA is TGTGCCAGCAGCCAAGGCCCCGGATATGGCTACACCTTC. Its protein is CASSQGPGYGYTF. Using reference TRBV14 and TRBJ1-2 for the parts outside the CDR3, the full variable domain is EAGVTQFPSHSVIEKGQTVTLRCDPISGHDNLYWYRRVMGKEIKFLLHFVKESKQDESGMPNNRFLAERTGGTYSTLKVQPAELEDSGVYFCASSQGPGYGYTFGSGTRLTVV.

The chain joins TRBV4-1 to TRBJ2-1; weak D call: TRBD2 (6 bases). This CDR3 has 14 residues. Trimming took off 5 bases at V and 3 bases at J, with 11 bases between the two ends. CDR1 MGHRA and CDR2 YSYEKL come from the germline V gene. The CDR3 protein is CASSAGTDYNEQFF. CDR3 bases: TGCGCCAGCAGCGCCGGGACTGACTACAATGAGCAGTTCTTC.

For the CDR3, the DNA is TGTGCCAGCAGCGATGATGACACCCTTCTAACTTCTGGGGCCAACGTCCTGACTTTC. It is translated as CASSDDDTLLTSGANVLTF. V gene TRBV9 combines with J gene TRBJ2-6; D ambiguous. The V and J ends lost 3 bases and 1 base respectively, with 20 bases between them. Germline V CDR1 and CDR2: SGDLS, YYNGEE. This CDR3 contains 19 residues.

The chain has TRBV14 and TRBJ2-1; 8 positions match TRBD1. The V gene end was trimmed by 6 bases and the J gene end by 2 bases; junction bases not matched to a gene: 6. The CDR3 extends over 15 amino acids. Germline V gene lookup returns CDR1 SGHDN and CDR2 FVKESK. In nucleotides, the CDR3 is TGTGCCAGCAGAGGGGACAGGCGAACCTACAATGAGCAGTTCTTC. Translation: CASRGDRRTYNEQFF.

V and J are TRBV28 and TRBJ1-5; D is unresolved. The V gene lost 7 bases and the J gene lost 1 base, with 26 bases spanning the gap. The CDR3 sequence is 19 residues long. Germline values: CDR1 MDHEN, CDR2 SYDVKM. The CDR3 bases are TGTGCCAGCACCCAGAGGACGGTGTCTATAGGAGGGAGCAATCAGCCCCAGCATTTT. It specifies CASTQRTVSIGGSNQPQHF.

The V gene is TRBV6-6, the J gene TRBJ2-7, with no clear D. The germline V gene has CDR1 MNHNY and CDR2 SVGAGI (reference sequence). The CDR3 length is 13 residues. Trimming stripped 0 bases from V and 6 bases from J, with 9 bases between. This chain's CDR3 is CASSYSPTTEQYF. The CDR3 DNA is TGTGCCAGCAGTTACTCTCCTACCACCGAGCAGTACTTC.

The table lists this clone with a few counts. Other DNA variants within this sample encode the same CDR3. This chain links TRBV18 with TRBJ2-5; D ambiguous. CDR1 is KGHSH and CDR2 is LQKENI in the germline V gene. The V end was cut by 3 bases, the J end by 5 bases, with 4 bases between. The CDR3 has 11 residues. CDR3 region: CASSPSETQYF. CDR3 in DNA: TGTGCCAGCTCACCCTCGGAGACCCAGTACTTC.

The V gene is TRBV27, the J gene TRBJ2-1, with 7 bases aligning to TRBD2. The CDR3 loop spans 15 amino acids. Germline V lookup: CDR1 MNHEY, CDR2 SMNVEV (reference sequence). V lost 6 bases, J lost 4 bases, and 9 bases stayed unmatched. The CDR3 DNA follows: TGTGCCAGCAGCCCTGGGTCTAGCGGATACAATGAGCAGTTCTTC. Translating gives CASSPGSSGYNEQFF.

This chain connects TRBV2 to TRBJ2-3; D is perhaps TRBD1 (5 bases). This CDR3 spans 14 amino acids. The V end lost 10 bases, the J end lost 0 bases, and 14 bases lay between the germline ends. The V gene's germline CDR1 is SNHLY and CDR2 FYNNEI. CDR3 sequence reads: CATKGRDSTDTQYF. The CDR3 DNA reads as TGTGCCACTAAAGGCAGGGATAGCACAGATACGCAGTATTTT. Together with reference TRBV2 and TRBJ2-3, the CDR3 gives the full variable domain: EPEVTQTPSHQVTQMGQEVILRCVPISNHLYFYWYRQILGQKVEFLVSFYNNEISEKSEIFDDQFSVERPDGSNFTLKIRSTKLEDSAMYFCATKGRDSTDTQYFGPGTRLTVL.

The chain joins TRBV18 to TRBJ2-7, with 9 bases identical to TRBD2. The CDR3 is 15 amino acids. From germline, CDR1 is KGHSH and CDR2 LQKENI. The V gene end was trimmed by 6 bases and the J gene end by 0 bases; junction bases not matched to a gene: 6. The CDR3 is CASSGSGGNSYEQYF. CDR3 coding DNA: TGTGCCAGCTCCGGTAGCGGGGGTAACTCCTACGAGCAGTACTTC.

This clone counts as medium-sized (0.01 to 0.1%). The J gene is TRBJ2-1, the V gene TRBV15; 10 nucleotides line up with TRBD1. The CDR3 is 17 amino acids. V shed 3 bases, J shed 4 bases, and the junction held 9 bases outside the gene matches. The V gene's germline CDR1 is LNHNV and CDR2 YYDKDF (reference sequence). The CDR3 region is CATSSVRGDRGYNEQFF. The CDR3 DNA sequence: TGTGCCACCAGCAGTGTACGTGGGGACAGGGGATACAATGAGCAGTTCTTC.

The rearrangement links TRBV27 to TRBJ2-7; a weak D match, TRBD2 (7 bases). Germline V lookup: CDR1 MNHEY, CDR2 SMNVEV (reference sequence). The CDR3 spans 15 residues. V lost 7 bases to trimming and J lost 2 bases, with 18 bases between them. The CDR3 loop reads CASTPTGGRAYEQYF. In DNA form, the CDR3 reads TGTGCCAGCACCCCCACCGGGGGGCGCGCCTACGAGCAGTACTTC.

This chain uses TRBV6-5 with TRBJ1-3; D call uncertain. Germline CDR1 reads MNHEY; CDR2 reads SVGAGI. CDR3 length: 13 amino acids. V gave up 2 bases and J gave up 2 bases, with 4 bases separating them. The CDR3 DNA sequence: TGTGCCAGCAGTTACAACCCTGGAAACACCATATATTTT. This encodes CASSYNPGNTIYF.

The genes are TRBV6-4 and TRBJ1-5, with D perhaps TRBD1 (6 bases). CDR3 length: 14 amino acids. Germline CDR1 MRHNA, CDR2 SNTAGT. Trimming pared 4 bases from V and 5 bases from J, leaving 12 bases between. The CDR3 protein is CASSAGAGDQPQHF. For the CDR3, the DNA is TGTGCCAGCAGTGCGGGGGCGGGGGATCAGCCCCAGCATTTT.

The V call is TRBV28, the J call TRBJ1-5, with D possibly TRBD1 on 6 matching bases. Trimming shortened V by 3 bases and J by 7 bases, and 13 bases separated the two germline ends. The CDR3 totals 14 residues. Germline values: CDR1 MDHEN, CDR2 SYDVKM. As DNA, the CDR3 is TGTGCCAGCAGTTTCGGAGGGGGGACCCAGCCCCAGCATTTT. It yields the protein CASSFGGGTQPQHF.

The chain recombines TRBV7-2 with TRBJ1-3; tentatively, D is TRBD1 (5 bases). The CDR3 spans 14 residues. Trimming left V 5 bases short and J 0 bases short, with 8 bases between. Germline-derived CDR1 and CDR2 are SGHTA and FQGNSA. The DNA for the CDR3 is TGTGCCAGCAGCCCTGACAGCTCTGGAAACACCATATATTTT. Translation: CASSPDSSGNTIYF. Complete variable domain (other parts from reference TRBV7-2 and TRBJ1-3): GAGVSQSPSNKVTEKGKDVELRCDPISGHTALYWYRQSLGQGLEFLIYFQGNSAPDKSGLPSDRFSAERTGGSVSTLTIQRTQQEDSAVYLCASSPDSSGNTIYFGEGSWLTVV.

The chain is built from TRBV28 and TRBJ1-6; D is possibly TRBD1 (6 bases). Germline CDR1 is MDHEN and CDR2 is SYDVKM. This CDR3 is 15 amino acids long. Trimming took 7 bases from V and 11 from J, leaving 21 bases between them. CDR3 sequence reads: CASTPPEGGRAPLHF. The CDR3 nucleotides read TGTGCCAGCACCCCACCCGAGGGGGGGAGGGCACCCCTCCACTTT.

This sequence joins TRBV3-1 (or the pseudogene TRBV3-2) and TRBJ1-1; D not certain. V lost 2 bases and J 7 bases, leaving 8 bases between the germline ends. This CDR3 is 12 amino acids long. CDR1 and CDR2 (germline): LGHDT, YNNKEL (reference sequence). CDR3 sequence reads: CASSQRHYEAFF. The CDR3 DNA is TGTGCCAGCAGCCAACGGCATTATGAAGCTTTCTTT.

V usage is TRBV30 and J usage is TRBJ1-1, with D tentatively TRBD1 (6 bases). CDR3 size: 15 residues. Trimming took 1 base from V and 5 from J, leaving 17 bases between them. The germline CDR1 and CDR2 sequences are GTSNPN and SVGIG (reference sequence). The DNA of the CDR3 is TGTGCCTGGAGTGGGAGTAAGGGGGGCCGAACTGAAGCTTTCTTT. Amino acid sequence: CAWSGSKGGRTEAFF.

This clone has only a few counts. The germline gene is not matched at one end of the junction; a read error may be the cause. The rearrangement joins TRBV6-6 to TRBJ2-7; no clear D gene. Germline assignment: CDR1 MNHNY and CDR2 SVGAGI (reference sequence). The CDR3 length is 16 residues. DNA for the CDR3: TGTGCCAGCAGTAACTCACCCTATTCCGACGTATACGAGCAGTACTTC. Encoded protein: CASSNSPYSDVYEQYF.

V usage is TRBV24-1 and J usage is TRBJ1-2, with no clear D. CDR1 and CDR2 from the germline V gene are KGHDR and SFDVKD. The ends were cut back, 4 bases at V and 5 bases at J, with 7 bases in the middle. This CDR3 contains 12 residues. The CDR3 here is CATSDSRYGYTF. CDR3 in DNA: TGTGCCACCAGTGACTCCCGGTATGGCTACACCTTC.

The rearrangement uses TRBV6-5 and TRBJ1-6; TRBD1 aligns across 7 bases. V dropped 8 bases and J dropped 7; count of bases not matched to a gene: 8. CDR1 MNHEY and CDR2 SVGAGI come from the germline V gene. The CDR3 consists of 14 residues. CDR3 protein: CASARDSLNSPLHF. The CDR3 DNA sequence: TGTGCCAGCGCCCGGGACAGCCTCAATTCACCCCTCCACTTT.

The gene calls are TRBV5-1 and TRBJ1-1, with 9 bases lining up with TRBD1. Germline CDR1 SGHRS, CDR2 YFSETQ. After removal of 0 bases from V and 4 bases from J, the junction contained 7 bases not matched to a gene. The CDR3 is 16 amino acids. Written as DNA, the CDR3 is TGCGCCAGCAGCTTGGGACAGGGGGTGATGGGCACTGAAGCTTTCTTT. Translation: CASSLGQGVMGTEAFF.

This chain links TRBV19 with TRBJ2-5; 9 bases are a match to TRBD2. With V trimmed by 6 bases and J by 0 bases, 14 bases remained unmatched. Germline V gene lookup returns CDR1 LNHDA and CDR2 SQIVND (reference sequence). The CDR3 contains 18 residues. The CDR3 reads CASSPGRLAGPYQETQYF. The CDR3 nucleotides are TGTGCCAGTAGCCCGGGCCGGCTAGCGGGACCGTACCAAGAGACCCAGTACTTC.

This chain joins TRBV10-3 and TRBJ1-3; 7 bases map to TRBD1. Trimming removed 3 bases from V and 4 bases from J; junction bases left unmatched: 9. CDR1 and CDR2 from the germline V gene are ENHRY and SYGVKD. The CDR3 loop spans 16 amino acids. CDR3 DNA: TGTGCCATCAGTGATTCCCCACAGGGGATAGGAAACACCATATATTTT. It encodes CAISDSPQGIGNTIYF.

V gene TRBV15 combines with J gene TRBJ2-6; D perhaps matches TRBD1 (6 bases). Germline V gene lookup returns CDR1 LNHNV and CDR2 YYDKDF (reference sequence). Trimming cost V 8 bases and J 2 bases, with 10 bases left between them. The CDR3 runs 14 residues. The CDR3 region is CATRDRPGANVLTF. The CDR3 DNA sequence: TGTGCCACCCGCGACAGGCCTGGGGCCAACGTCCTGACTTTC.

The J gene is TRBJ2-5, the V gene TRBV3-1 (or the pseudogene TRBV3-2), with TRBD2 matching 7 bases. CDR3 length: 16 amino acids. Germline V gene data show CDR1 as LGHDT and CDR2 as YNNKEL (reference sequence). Unmatched junction bases numbered 6, after V lost 0 bases and J lost 2 bases. As DNA, the CDR3 is TGTGCCAGCAGCCAAGAACCGGCGGGAGATCAAGAGACCCAGTACTTC. As protein: CASSQEPAGDQETQYF.